The 26 T cell receptor beta chains listed next were all sequenced from one sample in a study of blood T cell repertoires in COVID-19. Data came from immunoSEQ multiplex PCR; TCRdb stores just in-frame clones and leaves some out. The top ten hold 0.8% to 0.9% of the sample, which has around 460,000 clones, roughly 90% seen once. The material sequenced was peripheral blood. Receptors were obtained from a man between 18 and 29 years old with COVID-19, enrolled during active disease.

The chain has TRBV4-2 and TRBJ2-3, with D hard to call. Looked up from germline, CDR1 is LGHNA and CDR2 is YNFKEQ. V shed 0 bases and J shed 1 base, with 5 bases lying between them. The CDR3 spans 14 residues. DNA for the CDR3: TGTGCCAGCAGCCAAGATTCTGGCACAGATACGCAGTATTTT. Its translation is CASSQDSGTDTQYF.

This chain connects TRBV6-5 to TRBJ1-2; D may be TRBD1 (5 bases). The V end lost 4 bases, the J end lost 7 bases, and 10 bases lay between the germline ends. Per germline, CDR1 MNHEY and CDR2 SVGAGI. The CDR3 is 12 amino acids. CDR3 in DNA: TGTGCCAGCAGTTCCAGGGTTAGTGGCTACACCTTC. This gives the protein CASSSRVSGYTF.

J is TRBJ1-2 and V is TRBV18; TRBD1 agrees at 12 bases. The CDR3 runs 16 residues. CDR1 KGHSH and CDR2 LQKENI come from the germline V gene. The trim removed 6 bases at V and 8 bases at J, leaving 13 bases unmatched. The chain's CDR3 is CASSPGTGGIAGGYTF. CDR3 DNA: TGTGCCAGCTCTCCCGGGACAGGGGGCATAGCAGGCGGCTACACCTTC. Together with reference TRBV18 and TRBJ1-2, the CDR3 gives the full variable domain: NAGVMQNPRHLVRRRGQEARLRCSPMKGHSHVYWYRQLPEEGLKFMVYLQKENIIDESGMPKERFSAEFPKEGPSILRIQQVVRGDSAAYFCASSPGTGGIAGGYTFGSGTRLTVV.

V is TRBV7-3 and J is TRBJ2-3; 9 bases agree with TRBD2. CDR1 and CDR2 from the germline V gene are SGHTA and FQGTGA. There are 15 residues in the CDR3. With V trimmed by 2 bases and J by 4 bases, 4 bases remained unmatched. The CDR3 nucleotides read TGTGCCAGCAGCTTACGCGGGAGGGCCCCAGATACGCAGTATTTT. This gives the protein CASSLRGRAPDTQYF.

The CDR3: CASSYQGVAQETQYF. In DNA form, the CDR3 reads TGCGCCAGCAGCTATCAAGGGGTGGCCCAAGAGACCCAGTACTTC. The rearrangement uses TRBV5-1 and TRBJ2-5; D perhaps matches TRBD1 (5 bases). Germline assignment: CDR1 SGHRS and CDR2 YFSETQ. V lost 3 bases and J lost 1, with 13 bases in between. The CDR3 is 15 amino acids.

Only a few counts were recorded for this clone. V usage is TRBV6-6 and J usage is TRBJ2-5; TRBD1 matches at 7 bases. The CDR3 is 14 amino acids. The V gene's germline CDR1 is MNHNY and CDR2 SVGAGI (reference sequence). The V gene end was trimmed by 2 bases and the J gene end by 5 bases; junction bases not matched to a gene: 5. CDR3 in amino acids: CASSYTTGWETQYF. CDR3 sequence (DNA): TGTGCCAGCAGTTACACGACAGGGTGGGAGACCCAGTACTTC.

V usage is TRBV6-5 and J usage is TRBJ1-4; D not certain. CDR1 is MNHEY, CDR2 SVGAGI, per germline. V shed 8 bases and J shed 7 bases, with 8 bases lying between them. This CDR3 has 11 amino acids. In nucleotides, the CDR3 is TGTGCCAGCTCCCCCGGTGAAAAACTGTTTTTT. This sequence encodes CASSPGEKLFF.

The chain uses TRBV5-4 and TRBJ2-7; 9 bases are a match to TRBD1. The J segment lost 5 bases and the V segment lost 2 bases, leaving 5 bases of the junction unmatched. The CDR3 runs 14 residues. Germline lookup yields CDR1 SGHNT and CDR2 YYREEE (reference sequence). The CDR3 DNA reads as TGTGCCAGCAGCTTCTGGGACAGGGTCCACGAGCAGTACTTC. It yields the protein CASSFWDRVHEQYF.

In its sample, this clone was seen once. This chain uses TRBV5-4 with TRBJ1-2; the D gene is possibly TRBD1 (6 bases). Trimming cost V 4 bases and J 4 bases, with 14 bases left between them. CDR3 length: 14 residues. CDR1 is SGHNT and CDR2 is YYREEE in the germline V gene (reference sequence). The CDR3 DNA follows: TGTGCCAGCAGCCCGGGACACCTGACCTATGGCTACACCTTC. It encodes CASSPGHLTYGYTF.

The V gene is TRBV12-3 or TRBV12-4, the J gene TRBJ2-3; TRBD2 matches at 10 bases. The CDR3 covers 12 residues. The ends lost 6 bases at V and 12 bases at J; junction bases unmatched: 6. CDR3 DNA: TGTGCCAGCAGCCTTAGCGGGGGGACACAGTATTTT. Translated: CASSLSGGTQYF.

This chain connects TRBV12-3 or TRBV12-4 to TRBJ1-1, with D perhaps matching TRBD1 (5 bases). This CDR3 is built from 13 residues. Trimming removed 5 bases at V and 0 bases at J, with 7 bases between. The CDR3 spells CASSQTVNTEAFF. The CDR3 region has the DNA TGTGCCAGCAGTCAGACAGTGAACACTGAAGCTTTCTTT.

The gene calls are TRBV2 and TRBJ2-1, with TRBD2 identical over 11 bases. With V trimmed by 5 bases and J by 6 bases, 6 bases remained unmatched. The CDR3 runs to 15 residues. Per the germline V gene, CDR1 is SNHLY and CDR2 is FYNNEI. CDR3 protein: CASSSTSGGPNEQFF. The CDR3 nucleotides are TGTGCCAGCAGTAGTACTAGCGGGGGACCCAATGAGCAGTTCTTC.

This clone has just one count. J is TRBJ2-3 and V is TRBV29-1; tentatively, D is TRBD2 (6 bases). The CDR3 loop spans 13 amino acids. Trimming shortened V by 4 bases and J by 2 bases, and 10 bases separated the two germline ends. The germline gives CDR1 SQVTM, CDR2 ANQGSEA. The CDR3 protein is CSVAGTLTDTQYF. The CDR3 DNA is TGCAGCGTTGCCGGGACTCTCACAGATACGCAGTATTTT.

The gene calls are TRBV3-1 (or the pseudogene TRBV3-2) and TRBJ2-7; TRBD2 matches at 7 bases. Germline CDR1 is LGHDT and CDR2 is YNNKEL (reference sequence). The CDR3 is made up of 14 amino acids. V trimming: 1 base; J trimming: 2 bases; junction bases outside the gene matches: 2. The CDR3 DNA is TGTGCCAGCAGCCAAGTGGGGGGGGCCTACGAGCAGTACTTC. Amino acid sequence: CASSQVGGAYEQYF.

V usage is TRBV6-1 and J usage is TRBJ2-3; 13 bases agree with TRBD2. Germline V gene lookup returns CDR1 MNHNS and CDR2 SASEGT. The V and J ends lost 4 bases and 8 bases, in that order; junction bases with no gene match: 9. CDR3 length: 16 residues. This CDR3 is CASSAELAGGPGTQYF. Here the CDR3 DNA reads TGTGCCAGCAGTGCGGAACTAGCGGGGGGGCCGGGTACGCAGTATTTT.

This clone has a single count. The rearrangement links TRBV6-4 to TRBJ2-2; D is perhaps TRBD2 (5 bases). The CDR3 contains 14 residues. Germline V gene lookup returns CDR1 MRHNA and CDR2 SNTAGT. Trimming took off 6 bases at V and 6 bases at J, with 14 bases between the two ends. The CDR3 DNA follows: TGTGCCAGCAGACCGGACTCTCAGGCCGGGGAGCTGTTTTTT. Translating gives CASRPDSQAGELFF.

V usage is TRBV30 and J usage is TRBJ1-2; D possibly corresponds to TRBD1 (6 bases). V lost 1 base and J 7 bases, leaving 13 bases between the germline ends. The CDR3 contains 13 residues. The V gene's germline CDR1 is GTSNPN and CDR2 SVGIG (reference sequence). CDR3 protein: CAWSDREPVGYTF. In nucleotides, the CDR3 is TGTGCCTGGAGTGACAGGGAACCAGTTGGCTACACCTTC.

This sequence joins TRBV5-1 and TRBJ2-3; 10 bases align to TRBD2. There are 16 residues in the CDR3. Looked up from germline, CDR1 is SGHRS and CDR2 is YFSETQ. J was trimmed by 2 bases and V by 0 bases; bases with no gene match: 3. The DNA of the CDR3 is TGCGCCAGCAGCTTGGGGACTAGCGGTAACACAGATACGCAGTATTTT. Protein: CASSLGTSGNTDTQYF.

This chain uses TRBV7-9 with TRBJ1-4, with 8 bases fitting TRBD1. Germline values: CDR1 SEHNR, CDR2 FQNEAQ (reference sequence). The CDR3 is 16 amino acids. J gave up 3 bases and V 0 bases, and 3 bases lay outside the gene matches. For the CDR3, the DNA is TGTGCCAGCAGCTTAGCCAGGGGGCGGGCTAATGAAAAACTGTTTTTT. It yields the protein CASSLARGRANEKLFF.

The chain couples TRBV5-1 to TRBJ1-2, with 7 bases lining up with TRBD1. Germline trimming cut 2 bases from V and 4 bases from J; bases unmatched to any gene: 11. This CDR3 contains 16 residues. The germline gives CDR1 SGHRS, CDR2 YFSETQ. The CDR3 loop is CASSLGRGDSLYGYTF. As DNA, the CDR3 is TGCGCCAGCAGCTTAGGTAGAGGGGACAGCCTCTATGGCTACACCTTC.

The V gene is TRBV10-2, the J gene TRBJ1-1; TRBD1 aligns across 10 bases. Trimming cost V 0 bases and J 5 bases; bases outside gene matches: 9. The germline V gene encodes CDR1 WSHSY and CDR2 SAAADI. The CDR3 loop spans 17 amino acids. The CDR3 DNA sequence: TGCGCCAGCAGTGAGTCTCGGACAGGGGGTTGGAGAACTGAAGCTTTCTTT. Translated, it gives CASSESRTGGWRTEAFF.

This clone was counted once. Additional DNA sequences in this sample encode the identical CDR3. The chain couples TRBV6-5 to TRBJ2-7; maybe TRBD2 (5 bases). Trimming took 5 bases from V and 2 from J, leaving 7 bases between them. Germline CDR1 is MNHEY and CDR2 is SVGAGI. CDR3 length: 12 residues. CDR3 protein: CASSRGAYEQYF. In DNA form, the CDR3 reads TGTGCCAGCAGTCGGGGAGCCTACGAGCAGTACTTC.

The chain's CDR3 is CASSLVGTGHHQPQHF. The DNA of the CDR3 is TGTGCCAGCAGCTTAGTGGGGACAGGGCACCATCAGCCCCAGCATTTT. The V and J genes are TRBV7-2 and TRBJ1-5, with 9 nucleotides matching TRBD1. This CDR3 has 16 amino acids. Trimming removed 1 base from V and 5 bases from J; junction bases left unmatched: 6. Germline CDR1 reads SGHTA; CDR2 reads FQGNSA. Using reference TRBV7-2 and TRBJ1-5 for the parts outside the CDR3, the full variable domain is GAGVSQSPSNKVTEKGKDVELRCDPISGHTALYWYRQSLGQGLEFLIYFQGNSAPDKSGLPSDRFSAERTGGSVSTLTIQRTQQEDSAVYLCASSLVGTGHHQPQHFGDGTRLSIL.

The chain is built from TRBV27 and TRBJ1-6; TRBD1 matches 7 bases. Germline CDR1 and CDR2: MNHEY and SMNVEV (reference sequence). The CDR3 has 15 amino acids. V was clipped by 7 bases and J by 7 bases; unmatched bases: 10. The CDR3 DNA is TGTGCCAGCACCACTGGGACAGCCCTCAATTCACCCCTCCACTTT. This codes for CASTTGTALNSPLHF.

V usage is TRBV6-5 and J usage is TRBJ2-7; 7 bases line up with TRBD2. Trimming cost V 2 bases and J 6 bases; bases outside gene matches: 7. The germline CDR1 and CDR2 sequences are MNHEY and SVGAGI. The CDR3 loop spans 14 amino acids. The CDR3 spells CASSYRSGLFEQYF. The CDR3, as DNA: TGTGCCAGCAGTTACCGTAGCGGGCTCTTCGAGCAGTACTTC.

V usage is TRBV5-4 and J usage is TRBJ2-5; maybe TRBD2 (5 bases). CDR1 and CDR2 from the germline V gene are SGHNT and YYREEE (reference sequence). The CDR3 loop spans 14 amino acids. V was shortened by 1 base and J by 5 bases, with 12 bases between the two germline ends. CDR3 DNA sequence: TGTGCCAGCAGCTTGTCTAGCCAAGGGGAGACCCAGTACTTC. Protein: CASSLSSQGETQYF.